This note documents a single T cell receptor beta chain sequence. The sample originates from a study of shared clonotypes between healthy human individuals. Researchers ran the assay at a deep level. As handled by the study authors: Junction-only immunoSEQ data arrived without quality scores, meaning filtering differed. Here immunoSEQ multiplex PCR was the method, and the copy in TCRdb shows in-frame clones only, minus some. The DNA was the basis for D and trimming; V, J and clone size are from that table. In the table there are about 2.2 million clones, around 93% of which are singletons. Naive CD8 populations comprised CD45RO-negative cells positively selected for CCR7, excluding terminally differentiated effector memory CD45RA+ cells. Adults of Caucasian background living in Nashville, Tennessee made up all donors. Source material: naive CD8+ T cells from PBMCs. This receptor was identified in a man between 18 and 35 years old in good health. Some clones in this sample may be carry-over from other donors' samples.

The CDR3 nucleotides read TGTGCCAGCGAGCTGAATCTCAGGGCCGGGGAGCTGTTTTTT. Its translation is CASELNLRAGELFF. The genes are TRBV6-6 and TRBJ2-2; tentative D call: TRBD1 (5 bases). V lost 8 bases and J lost 6, with 16 bases in between. The germline V gene encodes CDR1 MNHNY and CDR2 SVGAGI (reference sequence). This CDR3 comprises 14 residues.